A selection of T cell receptor beta chains follows, all from one sample in a study of T-cell reconstitution after alpha-beta-depleted transplantation in children. One entry per CDR3 protein results from TCRdb running MiXCR on the PCR reads. The table records around 670,000 distinct CDR3 sequences, roughly 14% of them present only once. Here the sequenced sample was PBMCs, taken before TCRalphabeta/CD19-depleted stem cell transplant. These receptors all stem from a girl aged 2 to 9 with congenital amegakaryocytic thrombocytopenia, due to receive a stem cell transplant. The CDR3 runs from the conserved cysteine through the conserved F or W. The D gene is left open where the match is weak. Only some rows state a clone size, as once, few, many or a class for expanded clones.

J: TRBJ1-2; size: NA; D: NA; V: TRBV30; DNA: TGTGCCTGGAGTGAGTCTAACTATGGCTACACCTTC; CDR3: CAWSESNYGYTF
J: TRBJ2-5; size: NA; D: TRBD2; V: TRBV7-9; DNA: TGTGCCAGCAGCGTACTAGCGGGAGGGCCGGAGACCCAGTACTTC; CDR3: CASSVLAGGPETQYF
J: TRBJ1-1; size: many; D: NA; V: TRBV11-2; DNA: TGTGCCAGCAGCTTAAGTTGGTCAGAAGCTTTCTTT; CDR3: CASSLSWSEAFF
J: TRBJ2-1; size: NA; D: TRBD2; V: TRBV3-1; DNA: TGTGCCTGCAGTTTTGGGTCAAGGCGGGAGGGAGATTACAATGAGCAGTTCTTC; CDR3: CACSFGSRREGDYNEQFF
J: TRBJ2-7; size: NA; D: NA; V: TRBV20-1; DNA: TGCAGTGCTAGAGGTAAAATGCCCTACGAGCAGTACTTC; CDR3: CSARGKMPYEQYF
J: TRBJ2-3; size: NA; D: NA; V: TRBV3-1; DNA: TGTGCCAGCAGCCACTCGGACAGTTCTACAGATACGCAGTATTTT; CDR3: CASSHSDSSTDTQYF
J: TRBJ1-5; size: many; D: TRBD1; V: TRBV27; DNA: TGTGCCAGCAGCTGGACAGGGGGCACAAGCAATCAGCCCCAGCATTTT; CDR3: CASSWTGGTSNQPQHF
J: TRBJ2-2; size: NA; D: NA; V: TRBV20-1; DNA: TGCAGTGCTGACCAGCGGGCTACGAACACCGGGGAGCTGTTTTTT; CDR3: CSADQRATNTGELFF
J: TRBJ2-1; size: NA; D: TRBD2; V: TRBV20-1; DNA: TGCAGTGCTGGTACCGGGACTAGCGGGATTCTCATACATAATGAGCAGTTCTTC; CDR3: CSAGTGTSGILIHNEQFF
J: TRBJ1-2; size: many; D: TRBD1; V: TRBV29-1; DNA: TGCAGCGTTGTGGGACAGGGAGGTATGGGCCCTCCTAACTATGGCTACACCTTC; CDR3: CSVVGQGGMGPPNYGYTF
J: TRBJ2-7; size: NA; D: TRBD1; V: TRBV5-1; DNA: TGCGCCAGCAGCCCCACAGGGGCGGACGAGCAGTACTTC; CDR3: CASSPTGADEQYF
J: TRBJ2-2; size: many; D: NA; V: TRBV29-1; DNA: TGCAGCGTTGAGAGGTTCGCCGGGGAGCTGTTTTTT; CDR3: CSVERFAGELFF
J: TRBJ2-7; size: NA; D: TRBD2; V: TRBV15; DNA: TGTGCCACCAGCAGAGAGGCGGGGGTACCCTACGAGCAGTACTTC; CDR3: CATSREAGVPYEQYF
J: TRBJ1-1; size: NA; D: NA; V: TRBV2; DNA: TGTGCCAGCTTCGAGGGGGTCATGAACACTGAAGCTTTCTTT; CDR3: CASFEGVMNTEAFF
J: TRBJ2-2; size: many; D: NA; V: TRBV6-1; DNA: TGTGCCAGCAGTGTAGCTGCGGCCCCACCCCCCGGGGAGCTGTTTTTT; CDR3: CASSVAAAPPPGELFF
J: TRBJ1-1; size: NA; D: NA; V: TRBV29-1; DNA: TGCAGCGTTGAAGATAACGGGATCACTGAAGCTTTCTTT; CDR3: CSVEDNGITEAFF
J: TRBJ1-5; size: many; D: TRBD1; V: TRBV18; DNA: TGTGCCAGCTCAACAGGGGTCCCCAGTCAGCCCCAGCATTTT; CDR3: CASSTGVPSQPQHF
J: TRBJ2-1; size: NA; D: TRBD2; V: TRBV12-3/TRBV12-4; DNA: TGTGCCAGCAGAAGGGGACTAGCGGGAGTTAATGAGCAGTTCTTC; CDR3: CASRRGLAGVNEQFF
J: TRBJ1-4; size: many; D: TRBD1; V: TRBV12-3/TRBV12-4; DNA: TGTGCCAGCAGTTGGGGGACAGGGGCCCTATCACTGTTTTTT; CDR3: CASSWGTGALSLFF
J: TRBJ2-1; size: many; D: NA; V: TRBV29-1; DNA: TGCAGCGTTGGAGGTCGGCGGTCAACCTACAATGAGCAGTTCTTC; CDR3: CSVGGRRSTYNEQFF
J: TRBJ2-7; size: many; D: NA; V: TRBV10-2; DNA: TGCGCCAGCAGTGTGGGACAATCCTCCTACGAGCAGTACTTC; CDR3: CASSVGQSSYEQYF
J: TRBJ2-7; size: many; D: NA; V: TRBV28; DNA: TGTGCCAGCAGTATCCTGGGGGCCTACGAGCAGTACTTC; CDR3: CASSILGAYEQYF
J: TRBJ2-1; size: few; D: TRBD2; V: TRBV4-2; DNA: TGTGCCAGCAGCCAAACCGGGACTAGCGGGACACAGCAGTTCTTC; CDR3: CASSQTGTSGTQQFF
J: TRBJ2-2; size: many; D: TRBD2; V: TRBV20-1; DNA: TGCAGTGCTAGCGAGGGAGGGTCGAACACCGGGGAGCTGTTTTTT; CDR3: CSASEGGSNTGELFF
J: TRBJ2-7; size: many; D: NA; V: TRBV19; DNA: TGTGCCAGTAATCAACCCGAAGGGGAGCAGTACTTC; CDR3: CASNQPEGEQYF
J: TRBJ2-1; size: many; D: TRBD2; V: TRBV7-6; DNA: TGTGCCAGCAGCTTTGCCGGGGGACTAGCGGGGCAGTTCTTC; CDR3: CASSFAGGLAGQFF
J: TRBJ1-3; size: NA; D: NA; V: TRBV5-1; DNA: TGCGCCAGCAGCTTAGGCGGCAGACTGACCTCTGGAAACACCATATATTTT; CDR3: CASSLGGRLTSGNTIYF
J: TRBJ2-7; size: many; D: NA; V: TRBV12-3/TRBV12-4; DNA: TGTGCCAGCAGTTTCCCACCACAATTCTACGAGCAGTACTTC; CDR3: CASSFPPQFYEQYF